Shown below are 29 T cell receptor beta chains from a single sample sequenced in a study of CD8+ T cells in alopecia areata. This sample's treatment: oral pan-JAK inhibitor, 5-10 mg twice daily. Once RNA had been extracted, it was reverse transcribed into cDNA to act as the sequencing template. Clones were sequenced by immunoSEQ multiplex PCR, and TCRdb holds only the in-frame ones, with some missing. The table shows 190,000 or so clones, with 45% to 65% occurring only once. The sequenced sample was CD4+ T cells sorted from blood, obtained at week 4, from a patient treated with tofacitinib. The receptors shown here come from a human donor with alopecia areata.

The V gene is TRBV30, the J gene TRBJ1-1; TRBD1 is a possible D gene (5 bases). This CDR3 comprises 13 residues. CDR1 and CDR2 (germline): GTSNPN, SVGIG (reference sequence). The V end was cut by 3 bases, the J end by 3 bases, with 11 bases between. CDR3 in DNA: TGTGCCTGGAGGGGGGGATCGGACACTGAAGCTTTCTTT. Protein product: CAWRGGSDTEAFF.

The chain employs TRBV27 and TRBJ2-7; 8 positions match TRBD2. This CDR3 is built from 17 residues. Germline assignment: CDR1 MNHEY and CDR2 SMNVEV (reference sequence). Losses at the gene ends were 6 bases for V and 0 bases for J; bases not matched to a gene: 13. The CDR3 region is CASSSSRGGLSSYEQYF. The CDR3 bases are TGTGCCAGCAGCTCCTCCCGGGGGGGGCTCAGCTCCTACGAGCAGTACTTC.

Points on this clone: One end of the junction is discordant with germline, which a read error may explain. The CDR3 bases are TGCGCCAGCAGCTCCGCGGGGGGGCTGGTCTTC. Its protein is CASSSAGGLVF. V gene TRBV5-1 combines with J gene TRBJ2-1; 9 bases are a match to TRBD2. This CDR3 is 11 amino acids long. CDR1 SGHRS and CDR2 YFSETQ come from the germline V gene.

The rearrangement joins TRBV29-1 to TRBJ1-5; possible D gene TRBD1, 5 bases. The V and J ends lost 0 bases and 6 bases respectively, with 12 bases between them. The CDR3 totals 14 residues. Germline assignment: CDR1 SQVTM and CDR2 ANQGSEA. The CDR3 DNA sequence: TGCAGCGTTGAAGAGGGGGGAGGTGGTCAGCCCCAGCATTTT. Translating gives CSVEEGGGGQPQHF.

The gene calls are TRBV14 and TRBJ2-1; 8 positions agree with TRBD1. This CDR3 is 16 amino acids long. Germline lookup yields CDR1 SGHDN and CDR2 FVKESK. Unmatched junction bases numbered 4, after V lost 2 bases and J lost 1 base. As DNA, the CDR3 is TGTGCCAGCAGCCAACCGGGACAGGTGTCCTACAATGAGCAGTTCTTC. Translation: CASSQPGQVSYNEQFF.

Remarks on this clone: The sample holds other DNA sequences that translate to the same CDR3. The chain carries TRBV9 and TRBJ2-5, with a tentative D call TRBD1 (6 bases). Germline lookup yields CDR1 SGDLS and CDR2 YYNGEE. This CDR3 region has 14 residues. The germline V and J ends were trimmed by 0 bases and 4 bases, with 10 bases remaining between them. The CDR3: CASSVGQGRETQYF. The CDR3 nucleotides read TGTGCCAGCAGCGTAGGGCAGGGGAGAGAGACCCAGTACTTC.

This chain links TRBV19 with TRBJ1-4, with unresolved D. V was shortened by 4 bases and J by 0 bases, with 6 bases between the two germline ends. The CDR3 length is 14 residues. The germline V gene encodes CDR1 LNHDA and CDR2 SQIVND (reference sequence). DNA for the CDR3: TGTGCCAGTAGTACTTATACAACTAATGAAAAACTGTTTTTT. As protein: CASSTYTTNEKLFF.

This clone was counted a single time. The chain recombines TRBV7-2 with TRBJ2-5; 7 nucleotides match TRBD1. Trimming took 5 bases from V and 2 from J; bases not matched to a gene: 5. This CDR3 region has 14 residues. Per germline, CDR1 SGHTA and CDR2 FQGNSA. CDR3 nucleotide sequence: TGTGCCAGCAGCCGCTCGGGACAGCAAGAGACCCAGTACTTC. Its protein is CASSRSGQQETQYF.

V and J are TRBV7-9 and TRBJ2-1; 8 bases are shared with TRBD2. The CDR3 extends over 17 amino acids. J gave up 7 bases and V 4 bases, and 15 bases lay outside the gene matches. Germline lookup yields CDR1 SEHNR and CDR2 FQNEAQ (reference sequence). The chain's CDR3 is CASSSPYAGGLRNEQFF. For the CDR3, the DNA is TGTGCCAGCAGCTCTCCCTACGCGGGGGGCCTTAGGAATGAGCAGTTCTTC.

The sample holds one count of this clone. At the DNA level, this CDR3 is encoded by other sequences in the same sample as well. The chain couples TRBV6-5 to TRBJ1-3, with D tentatively TRBD1 (5 bases). V shed 2 bases and J shed 5 bases, with 10 bases lying between them. The CDR3 spans 14 residues. CDR1 is MNHEY, CDR2 SVGAGI, per germline. In DNA, the CDR3 is TGTGCCAGCAGTTACAGGGACGGGAGAAACACCATATATTTT. Residues: CASSYRDGRNTIYF.

This clone appeared a few times. The V gene is TRBV7-2, the J gene TRBJ2-1; 7 positions agree with TRBD2. The trim removed 5 bases at V and 10 bases at J, leaving 14 bases unmatched. Looked up from germline, CDR1 is SGHTA and CDR2 is FQGNSA. CDR3 length: 15 amino acids. In DNA form, the CDR3 reads TGTGCCAGCAGCCCACAGCGGGGCGCCCGTATGGAGCAGTTCTTC. Protein sequence: CASSPQRGARMEQFF.

This clone was picked up a small number of times. This chain joins TRBV5-4 and TRBJ1-1; possible D gene TRBD1, 6 bases. Germline loops: CDR1 SGHNT, CDR2 YYREEE (reference sequence). V was shortened by 4 bases and J by 0 bases, with 13 bases between the two germline ends. CDR3 length: 15 amino acids. CDR3 amino acids: CASSTRTEMNTEAFF. The CDR3 DNA sequence: TGTGCCAGCAGCACCAGGACAGAGATGAACACTGAAGCTTTCTTT.

The chain has TRBV5-1 and TRBJ1-6, with 11 bases lining up with TRBD1. Germline V gene lookup returns CDR1 SGHRS and CDR2 YFSETQ. CDR3 size: 17 residues. The junction had 5 bases not matched to a gene; V was cut back by 0 bases and J by 6 bases. CDR3 in amino acids: CASSLVGTGGSNSPLHF. CDR3 bases: TGCGCCAGCAGCTTGGTGGGGACAGGGGGAAGTAATTCACCCCTCCACTTT. Looking up the rest from reference TRBV5-1 and TRBJ1-6 gives the full variable domain: KAGVTQTPRYLIKTRGQQVTLSCSPISGHRSVSWYQQTPGQGLQFLFEYFSETQRNKGNFPGRFSGRQFSNSRSEMNVSTLELGDSALYLCASSLVGTGGSNSPLHFGNGTRLTVT.

The rearrangement links TRBV2 to TRBJ2-1, with 7 bases fitting TRBD1. V lost 8 bases to trimming and J lost 7 bases; unmatched junction nucleotides: 14. The CDR3 is 15 amino acids. CDR1 and CDR2 from the germline V gene are SNHLY and FYNNEI. The CDR3 spells CASQATGALGNEQFF. The CDR3 bases are TGTGCCAGCCAAGCCACAGGGGCCCTGGGGAATGAGCAGTTCTTC.

The chain links TRBV2 to TRBJ2-3, with a tentative D call TRBD2 (7 bases). CDR1 and CDR2 (germline): SNHLY, FYNNEI. The CDR3 length is 13 residues. Deletions cut 7 bases from V and 2 bases from J, with 10 bases between. The CDR3 spells CASTGGHTDTQYF. The CDR3 DNA reads as TGTGCCAGCACGGGGGGACACACAGATACGCAGTATTTT.

The chain employs TRBV29-1 and TRBJ2-6, with D tentatively TRBD2 (6 bases). Germline-derived CDR1 and CDR2 are SQVTM and ANQGSEA. The ends were cut back, 7 bases at V and 1 base at J, with 20 bases in the middle. The CDR3 sequence is 17 residues long. In nucleotides, the CDR3 is TGCAGCGCTGGGCATGGCGGGGTGTCTTCTGGGGCCAACGTCCTGACTTTC. It encodes CSAGHGGVSSGANVLTF.

This clone was picked up one time. The chain recombines TRBV4-1 with TRBJ1-4; the match to TRBD1 covers 8 bases. The V gene end was trimmed by 4 bases and the J gene end by 6 bases; junction bases not matched to a gene: 4. Germline V gene sequence: CDR1 MGHRA, CDR2 YSYEKL. The CDR3 is 14 residues long. The CDR3 DNA follows: TGCGCCAGCAGCCCCACAGGGGGGGATGAAAAACTGTTTTTT. This encodes CASSPTGGDEKLFF.

The chain uses TRBV7-3 and TRBJ2-5, with D maybe TRBD1 (6 bases). Trimming removed 5 bases from V and 1 base from J, with 8 bases in between. This CDR3 spans 13 amino acids. Germline values: CDR1 SGHTA, CDR2 FQGTGA. Written as DNA, the CDR3 is TGTGCCAGCAGCACAGGGCCCCAAGAGACCCAGTACTTC. Encoded protein: CASSTGPQETQYF.

The chain couples TRBV6-5 to TRBJ2-3, with a tentative D call TRBD2 (5 bases). The CDR3 has 14 amino acids. V was shortened by 3 bases and J by 2 bases, with 9 bases between the two germline ends. Germline loops: CDR1 MNHEY, CDR2 SVGAGI. In DNA, the CDR3 is TGTGCCAGCAGTTATCTGACTAACACAGATACGCAGTATTTT. Translated, it gives CASSYLTNTDTQYF.

This rearrangement joins TRBV30 to TRBJ1-2; 9 bases fit TRBD1. Germline-derived CDR1 and CDR2 are GTSNPN and SVGIG (reference sequence). The ends lost 3 bases at V and 7 bases at J; junction bases unmatched: 9. The CDR3 extends over 14 amino acids. The CDR3 sequence is CAWSPGQGAGGYTF. DNA for the CDR3: TGTGCCTGGAGCCCGGGACAGGGAGCGGGTGGCTACACCTTC.

V gene TRBV11-2 combines with J gene TRBJ1-1; D might be TRBD1 (6 bases). This CDR3 is 14 amino acids long. Between the trimmed V and J ends, which lost 1 base and 7 bases, there was a span of 13 bases. Germline V lookup: CDR1 SGHAT, CDR2 FQNNGV. Here the CDR3 DNA reads TGTGCCAGCAGCTTAGTGGGGCAGGGGAGTGAAGCTTTCTTT. The encoded protein is CASSLVGQGSEAFF.

The rearrangement links TRBV29-1 to TRBJ1-2, with unresolved D. Germline-derived CDR1 and CDR2 are SQVTM and ANQGSEA. CDR3 length: 14 amino acids. Trimming stripped 1 base from V and 7 bases from J, with 16 bases between. In DNA form, the CDR3 reads TGCAGCGTTGAAGCGGCAGGTTTGGTTGGTGGCTACACCTTC. Translation gives CSVEAAGLVGGYTF.

In its sample, this clone was seen once. V is TRBV25-1 and J is TRBJ1-1; D may be TRBD1 (5 bases). This CDR3 comprises 15 residues. Trimming took off 1 base at V and 1 base at J, with 10 bases between the two ends. CDR1 is MGHDK and CDR2 is SYGVNS in the germline V gene. The CDR3 sequence is CASSEFRGPNTEAFF. CDR3 coding DNA: TGTGCCAGCAGTGAATTCCGGGGACCGAACACTGAAGCTTTCTTT. Full variable domain (rest looked up from reference TRBV25-1 and TRBJ1-1): EADIYQTPRYLVIGTGKKITLECSQTMGHDKMYWYQQDPGMELHLIHYSYGVNSTEKGDLSSESTVSRIRTEHFPLTLESARPSHTSQYLCASSEFRGPNTEAFFGQGTRLTVV.

The chain has TRBV10-3 and TRBJ2-5, with 9 bases that match TRBD1. The CDR3 length is 15 residues. CDR1 is ENHRY, CDR2 SYGVKD, per germline. The trim removed 3 bases at V and 3 bases at J, leaving 5 bases unmatched. CDR3 sequence (DNA): TGTGCCATCAGTGATTATCGGACAGGGGAAGAGACCCAGTACTTC. Residues: CAISDYRTGEETQYF.

The chain joins TRBV23-1 to TRBJ1-5; D possibly corresponds to TRBD1 (5 bases). TRBV23-1 is an ORF; its function is uncertain. V shed 6 bases and J shed 0 bases, with 15 bases lying between them. The CDR3 spans 16 residues. The CDR3 DNA reads TGCGCCAGCAGAATCGACAGCCTCTATAGCAATCAGCCCCAGCATTTT. It encodes CASRIDSLYSNQPQHF.

This clone was observed a handful of times. The chain is built from TRBV6-5 and TRBJ2-4, with a weak D call TRBD1 (6 bases). The CDR3 spans 15 residues. Germline V gene sequence: CDR1 MNHEY, CDR2 SVGAGI. V was cut by 6 bases and J by 0 bases, with 12 bases left in between. The CDR3 here is CASRDTGPAKNIQYF. DNA for the CDR3: TGTGCCAGCAGAGATACAGGGCCAGCCAAAAACATTCAGTACTTC.

The gene calls are TRBV25-1 and TRBJ2-5; D remains ambiguous. V shed 0 bases and J shed 4 bases, with 6 bases lying between them. Germline V gene lookup returns CDR1 MGHDK and CDR2 SYGVNS. The CDR3 is 13 residues long. The CDR3 DNA sequence: TGTGCCAGCAGTGAATATGGGCCAGAGACCCAGTACTTC. Translating gives CASSEYGPETQYF.

The chain employs TRBV14 and TRBJ2-1; D unclear. Germline values: CDR1 SGHDN, CDR2 FVKESK. CDR3 length: 16 residues. The germline V and J ends were trimmed by 4 bases and 7 bases, with 20 bases remaining between them. The CDR3: CASSPLPEYPANEQFF. CDR3 nucleotide sequence: TGTGCCAGCAGCCCTCTGCCTGAATATCCAGCTAATGAGCAGTTCTTC.

The chain links TRBV7-9 to TRBJ1-2, with D uncertain. V lost 5 bases and J 1 base, leaving 11 bases between the germline ends. The CDR3 is 14 amino acids. Germline V CDR1 and CDR2: SEHNR, FQNEAQ (reference sequence). The CDR3 sequence is CASSPSRSNYGYTF. The DNA of the CDR3 is TGTGCCAGCAGCCCCTCCCGGAGTAACTATGGCTACACCTTC.